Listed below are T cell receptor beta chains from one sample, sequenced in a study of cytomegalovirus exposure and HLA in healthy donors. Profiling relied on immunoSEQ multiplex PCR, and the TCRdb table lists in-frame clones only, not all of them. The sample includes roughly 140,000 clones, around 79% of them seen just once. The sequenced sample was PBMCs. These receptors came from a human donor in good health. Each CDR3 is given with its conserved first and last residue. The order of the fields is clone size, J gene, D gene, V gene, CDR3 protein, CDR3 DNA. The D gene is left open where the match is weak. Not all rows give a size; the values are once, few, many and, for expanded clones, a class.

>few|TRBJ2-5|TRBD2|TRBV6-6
CASSGTSGAQETQYF
TGTGCCAGCAGTGGGACTAGCGGAGCCCAAGAGACCCAGTACTTC
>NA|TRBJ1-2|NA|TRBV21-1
CASSNSVGYTF
TGTGCCAGCAGCAACAGCGTGGGCTACACCTTC
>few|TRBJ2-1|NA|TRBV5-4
CASSLVGAGNEQFF
TGTGCCAGCAGCTTGGTTGGGGCCGGGAATGAGCAGTTCTTC
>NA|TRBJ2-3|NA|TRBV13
CASSLSATRSTDTQYF
TGTGCCAGCAGCTTGTCCGCCACTCGAAGCACAGATACGCAGTATTTT
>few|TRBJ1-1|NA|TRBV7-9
CASSLSEAFF
TGTGCCAGCAGCTTATCAGAAGCTTTCTTT
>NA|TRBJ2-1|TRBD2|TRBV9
CASSVSGSSYNEQFF
TGTGCCAGCAGCGTGAGCGGGAGCTCCTACAATGAGCAGTTCTTC
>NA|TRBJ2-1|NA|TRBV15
CATSRVRGLGYEQFF
TGTGCCACCAGCAGAGTTAGAGGGTTAGGCTATGAGCAGTTCTTC
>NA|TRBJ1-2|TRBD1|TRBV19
CASSTEQGLGYGYTF
TGTGCCAGTAGTACAGAACAGGGGCTTGGGTATGGCTACACCTTC
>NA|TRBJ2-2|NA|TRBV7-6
CASSSEFSVPGELFF
TGTGCCAGCAGCTCAGAGTTTAGCGTTCCCGGGGAGCTGTTTTTT
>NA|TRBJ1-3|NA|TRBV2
CASSRSGNTIYF
TGTGCCAGCAGTCGCTCTGGAAACACCATATATTTT
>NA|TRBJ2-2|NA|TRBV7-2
CASTWGTPTNTGELFF
TGTGCCAGCACCTGGGGGACACCGACCAACACCGGGGAGCTGTTTTTT
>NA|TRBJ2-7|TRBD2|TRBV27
CASSSRLAGPYEQYF
TGTGCCAGCAGTTCCAGACTAGCGGGGCCCTACGAGCAGTACTTC
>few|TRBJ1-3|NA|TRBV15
CATSREGGIGNTIYF
TGTGCCACCAGCAGAGAGGGGGGAATCGGAAACACCATATATTTT
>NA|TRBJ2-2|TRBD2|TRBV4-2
CASSLPSTGLAGGQLAGELFF
TGTGCCAGCAGCCTCCCCTCAACTGGACTAGCGGGAGGGCAGTTGGCCGGGGAGCTGTTTTTT
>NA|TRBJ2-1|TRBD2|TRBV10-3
CAISDTRYGEGPVDEQFF
TGTGCCATCAGTGACACCCGTTATGGGGAGGGCCCGGTCGATGAGCAGTTCTTC
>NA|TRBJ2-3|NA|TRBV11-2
CASSLDSASTQYF
TGTGCCAGCAGCTTAGACTCAGCGTCGACGCAGTATTTT
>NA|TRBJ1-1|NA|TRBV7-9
CASSPTANTEAFF
TGTGCCAGCAGCCCGACAGCGAACACTGAAGCTTTCTTT
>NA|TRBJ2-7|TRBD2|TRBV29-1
CSVDGTRNEQYF
TGCAGCGTTGATGGGACTAGGAACGAGCAGTACTTC
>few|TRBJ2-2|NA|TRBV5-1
CASKGGAGVNTGELFF
TGCGCCAGCAAGGGCGGGGCCGGGGTGAACACCGGGGAGCTGTTTTTT
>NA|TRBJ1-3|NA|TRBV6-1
CASSDYRRRTGNTIYF
TGTGCCAGCAGTGACTACAGGCGCCGTACTGGAAACACCATATATTTT
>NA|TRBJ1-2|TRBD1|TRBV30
CAWIPGQNYGYPF
TGTGCCTGGATACCGGGACAGAACTATGGCTACCCCTTC
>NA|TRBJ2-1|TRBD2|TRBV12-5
CASAPKATSGYNEQFF
TGTGCTAGTGCCCCCAAGGCCACTAGCGGCTACAATGAGCAGTTCTTC
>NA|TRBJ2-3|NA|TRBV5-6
CASSSLTRSRSTDTQYF
TGTGCCAGCAGCTCGTTGACTAGATCGAGAAGCACAGATACGCAGTATTTT
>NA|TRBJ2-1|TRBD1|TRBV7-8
CASSFSPPDRGDEQFF
TGTGCCAGCAGCTTCAGCCCTCCGGACAGGGGGGATGAGCAGTTCTTC
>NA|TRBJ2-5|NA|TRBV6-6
CASSPDTLGTQYF
TGTGCCAGCAGCCCGGACACCTTGGGGACCCAGTACTTC
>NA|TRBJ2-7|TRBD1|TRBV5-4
CATQSGTDTEQYF
TGTGCCACCCAGTCTGGGACAGACACCGAGCAGTACTTC
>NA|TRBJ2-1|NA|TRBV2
CASTTGLGANEQFF
TGTGCCAGCACCACCGGGTTAGGGGCCAATGAGCAGTTCTTC
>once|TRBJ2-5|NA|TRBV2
CASRGDNQETQYF
TGTGCCAGCAGGGGCGACAACCAAGAGACCCAGTACTTC
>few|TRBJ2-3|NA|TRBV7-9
CSSSLDGSQATPGTDTQYF
TGTTCCAGCAGCTTAGACGGCTCTCAGGCCACACCCGGCACAGATACGCAGTATTTT
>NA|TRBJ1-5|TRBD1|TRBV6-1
CATGPGGFNQPQHF
TGTGCCACCGGACCAGGGGGATTCAATCAGCCCCAGCATTTT
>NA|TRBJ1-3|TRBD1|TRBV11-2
CASSLVGQNSGNTIYF
TGTGCCAGCAGCTTGGTGGGACAGAACTCTGGAAACACCATATATTTT
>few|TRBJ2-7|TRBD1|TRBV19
CASSMFGTGSNEQYF
TGTGCCAGTAGTATGTTTGGGACAGGGAGTAACGAGCAGTACTTC
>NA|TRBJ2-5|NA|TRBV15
CATSRGGRGTQETQYF
TGTGCCACCAGCAGAGGAGGTCGCGGGACCCAAGAGACCCAGTACTTC
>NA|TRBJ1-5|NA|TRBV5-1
CASSLTTGRNQPQHF
TGCGCCAGCAGCTTAACTACAGGGCGCAATCAGCCCCAGCATTTT
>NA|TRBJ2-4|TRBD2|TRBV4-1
CASSQDRPSGGVNIQYF
TGCGCCAGCAGCCAAGATCGGCCCAGCGGGGGGGTAAACATTCAGTACTTC
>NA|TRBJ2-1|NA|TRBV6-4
CASSDRGWFDEQFF
TGTGCCAGCAGTGACAGAGGCTGGTTTGATGAGCAGTTCTTC
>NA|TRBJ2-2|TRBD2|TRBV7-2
CASSLVGVAGNTGELFF
TGTGCCAGCAGCTTAGTCGGGGTAGCGGGGAACACCGGGGAGCTGTTTTTT
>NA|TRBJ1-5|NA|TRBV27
CASSPWATNQPQHF
TGTGCCAGCAGCCCCTGGGCAACCAATCAGCCCCAGCATTTT
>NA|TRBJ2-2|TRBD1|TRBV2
CASSPTGVGNTGELFF
TGTGCCAGCAGCCCCACAGGGGTCGGTAACACCGGGGAGCTGTTTTTT
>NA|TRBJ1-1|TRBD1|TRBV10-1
CAIRGGQGWTEAFF
TGCGCCATTCGGGGGGGACAGGGATGGACTGAAGCTTTCTTT
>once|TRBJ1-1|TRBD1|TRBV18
CASSANRGGTEAFF
TGTGCCAGCTCAGCGAACAGGGGAGGCACTGAAGCTTTCTTT
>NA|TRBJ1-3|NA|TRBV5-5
CASTSGGFSGNTIYF
TGTGCCAGCACCTCCGGAGGGTTCTCTGGAAACACCATATATTTT
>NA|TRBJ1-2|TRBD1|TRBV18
CASSPPGTDYGYTF
TGTGCCAGCTCACCACCCGGGACAGACTATGGCTACACCTTC
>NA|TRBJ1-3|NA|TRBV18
CASSPGESGNTIYF
TGTGCCAGCTCCCCAGGAGAATCTGGAAACACCATATATTTT
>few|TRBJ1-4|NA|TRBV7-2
CASSLGRNNEKLFF
TGTGCCAGCAGCTTAGGGCGGAACAATGAAAAACTGTTTTTT
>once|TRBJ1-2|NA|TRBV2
CASRNAGLVYGYTF
TGTGCCAGCAGAAATGCGGGACTCGTCTATGGCTACACCTTC
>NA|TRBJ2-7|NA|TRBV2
CASSVTTIYRAIYEQYF
TGTGCCAGCAGTGTTACTACAATTTACAGGGCCATCTACGAGCAGTACTTC
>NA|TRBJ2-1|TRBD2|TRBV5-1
CASNPSGVYNEQFF
TGCGCCAGCAACCCTAGCGGTGTTTACAATGAGCAGTTCTTC
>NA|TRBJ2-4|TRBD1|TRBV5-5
CASTPGDREDVRAKNIQYF
TGTGCCAGCACCCCCGGGGACAGGGAAGACGTGCGAGCCAAAAACATTCAGTACTTC
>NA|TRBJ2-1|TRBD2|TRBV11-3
CASSLMAVASGYNEQFF
TGTGCCAGCAGCTTAATGGCGGTAGCTAGCGGATACAATGAGCAGTTCTTC
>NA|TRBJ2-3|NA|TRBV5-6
CASSLGQSSTDTQYF
TGTGCCAGCAGCTTGGGCCAGTCTAGCACAGATACGCAGTATTTT